Below are 2 T cell receptor beta chains sequenced from a single sample in a study of Ad26.COV2.S vaccination and SARS-CoV-2 variants. The repertoire was sequenced with immunoSEQ multiplex PCR; TCRdb's copy has only in-frame clones and lacks some. The profile covers approximately 340,000 clones, with 70% to 90% appearing a single time and around 3% taken by the ten largest. Documented treatment: roughly 18 received Ad26.COV2.S at low or high dose, single or two shots; roughly five received placebo; per-sample allocation not given. At day 63 after the first vaccine or placebo injection, samples were drawn. The sample consisted of peripheral blood, taken in a trial of Ad26.COV2.S vaccine versus placebo. The receptors shown here come from a person aged 18-60 years who received the Ad26.COV2.S COVID-19 vaccine or a placebo.

The chain carries TRBV25-1 and TRBJ1-1; a weak D match, TRBD1 (5 bases). The germline CDR1 and CDR2 sequences are MGHDK and SYGVNS. Trimming stripped 8 bases from V and 8 bases from J, with 12 bases between. This CDR3 spans 11 amino acids. CDR3 sequence (DNA): TGTGCCAGCGGGGTGGGGCCCGAAGCTTTCTTT. Translation: CASGVGPEAFF.

J is TRBJ1-5 and V is TRBV29-1; D not certain. With 2 bases removed from V and 7 bases from J, the gap between germline ends came to 12 bases. The germline gives CDR1 SQVTM, CDR2 ANQGSEA. This CDR3 is 13 amino acids long. The chain's CDR3 is CSVELNPGQPQHF. CDR3 bases: TGCAGCGTTGAATTAAACCCGGGGCAGCCCCAGCATTTT.